Listed below are T cell receptor beta chains from one sample, sequenced in a study of blood T cell repertoires in COVID-19. Profiled with immunoSEQ multiplex PCR; TCRdb holds only in-frame clones, not every one. The repertoire holds roughly 150,000 clones, with 75% to 85% as singletons. The specimen sequenced was peripheral blood. The source of these receptors is a man aged 60 to 75 with acute or convalescent COVID-19. The CDR3 runs from the conserved cysteine through the conserved F or W. The D gene is left open where the match is weak. Only some rows state a clone size, as once, few, many or a class for expanded clones.

CDR3 protein: CASKRSSYNEQFF
CDR3 DNA: TGTGCCAGTAAGCGAAGCTCCTACAATGAGCAGTTCTTC
J gene: TRBJ2-1
clone size: few
V gene: TRBV21-1
D gene: -

CDR3 protein: CASSSQWGSGSYNEQFF
CDR3 DNA: TGTGCCAGCAGTTCCCAATGGGGTAGCGGGAGCTACAATGAGCAGTTCTTC
J gene: TRBJ2-1
clone size: -
V gene: TRBV6-2/TRBV6-3
D gene: TRBD2

CDR3 protein: CASSPGGTGSGYTF
CDR3 DNA: TGTGCCAGCTCACCTGGCGGGACAGGGAGTGGCTACACCTTC
J gene: TRBJ1-2
clone size: -
V gene: TRBV18
D gene: TRBD1

CDR3 protein: CASSLQGLRDTQYF
CDR3 DNA: TGTGCCAGCTCACTCCAGGGTTTGCGAGATACGCAGTATTTT
J gene: TRBJ2-3
clone size: once
V gene: TRBV18
D gene: -

CDR3 protein: CASSVGSQRGTGELFF
CDR3 DNA: TGTGCCAGCAGCGTAGGTTCCCAGCGTGGCACCGGGGAGCTGTTTTTT
J gene: TRBJ2-2
clone size: -
V gene: TRBV9
D gene: -

CDR3 protein: CSVGRGLSDTQYF
CDR3 DNA: TGCAGCGTTGGAAGGGGGCTTTCAGATACGCAGTATTTT
J gene: TRBJ2-3
clone size: -
V gene: TRBV29-1
D gene: TRBD1

CDR3 protein: CASSENRGGETQYF
CDR3 DNA: TGTGCCAGCAGTGAAAACAGGGGGGGAGAGACCCAGTACTTC
J gene: TRBJ2-5
clone size: -
V gene: TRBV6-1
D gene: -

CDR3 protein: CASSPQGIATNEKLFF
CDR3 DNA: TGTGCCAGCTCCCCACAGGGGATCGCAACTAATGAAAAACTGTTTTTT
J gene: TRBJ1-4
clone size: -
V gene: TRBV18
D gene: TRBD1

CDR3 protein: CASSRNRGETQYF
CDR3 DNA: TGTGCCAGCAGCCGCAACAGGGGCGAGACCCAGTACTTC
J gene: TRBJ2-5
clone size: -
V gene: TRBV7-9
D gene: TRBD1

CDR3 protein: CASSFTGLGNSPLHF
CDR3 DNA: TGTGCCAGCAGTTTCACAGGGTTAGGGAATTCACCCCTCCACTTT
J gene: TRBJ1-6
clone size: -
V gene: TRBV27
D gene: -

CDR3 protein: CASTFSPADTQYF
CDR3 DNA: TGTGCCAGCACCTTTAGCCCCGCAGATACGCAGTATTTT
J gene: TRBJ2-3
clone size: -
V gene: TRBV7-9
D gene: -

CDR3 protein: CAWKNPGETQYF
CDR3 DNA: TGTGCCTGGAAGAACCCGGGAGAGACCCAGTACTTC
J gene: TRBJ2-5
clone size: -
V gene: TRBV30
D gene: -

CDR3 protein: CAWSAQGQGNYGYTF
CDR3 DNA: TGTGCCTGGAGTGCCCAGGGACAGGGGAACTATGGCTACACCTTC
J gene: TRBJ1-2
clone size: -
V gene: TRBV30
D gene: TRBD1

CDR3 protein: CASGDRGRQETQYF
CDR3 DNA: TGTGCCAGCGGAGACAGGGGGCGACAAGAGACCCAGTACTTC
J gene: TRBJ2-5
clone size: many
V gene: TRBV2
D gene: TRBD1

CDR3 protein: CASSPRVGTYEQYF
CDR3 DNA: TGTGCCAGCAGCCCGAGGGTCGGGACCTACGAGCAGTACTTC
J gene: TRBJ2-7
clone size: few
V gene: TRBV7-2
D gene: -

CDR3 protein: CASRPDSGWADTQYF
CDR3 DNA: TGTGCCAGCAGGCCTGACTCAGGGTGGGCAGATACGCAGTATTTT
J gene: TRBJ2-3
clone size: -
V gene: TRBV6-5
D gene: -

CDR3 protein: CASQTLFISNQPQHF
CDR3 DNA: TGTGCCAGCCAAACTCTCTTTATCTCCAATCAGCCCCAGCATTTT
J gene: TRBJ1-5
clone size: -
V gene: TRBV6-5
D gene: -

CDR3 protein: CASSSQQARGELFF
CDR3 DNA: TGTGCCAGCAGTTCTCAACAGGCTCGCGGGGAGCTGTTTTTT
J gene: TRBJ2-2
clone size: -
V gene: TRBV28
D gene: -

CDR3 protein: CAISDGQTGQETQYF
CDR3 DNA: TGTGCCATCAGTGATGGACAGACAGGCCAAGAGACCCAGTACTTC
J gene: TRBJ2-5
clone size: -
V gene: TRBV10-3
D gene: -

CDR3 protein: CASSLGQENNSPLHF
CDR3 DNA: TGCGCCAGCAGCTTGGGACAGGAAAATAATTCACCCCTCCACTTT
J gene: TRBJ1-6
clone size: -
V gene: TRBV5-1
D gene: -

CDR3 protein: CAWWTSGSSYNEQFF
CDR3 DNA: TGTGCCTGGTGGACTAGCGGGAGTTCCTACAATGAGCAGTTCTTC
J gene: TRBJ2-1
clone size: -
V gene: TRBV30
D gene: TRBD2

CDR3 protein: CASSQNPGLEFGEQYF
CDR3 DNA: TGTGCCAGCAGCCAAAATCCGGGACTAGAATTCGGCGAGCAGTACTTC
J gene: TRBJ2-7
clone size: -
V gene: TRBV3-1/TRBV3-2
D gene: TRBD2

CDR3 protein: CAISESGQGLIRANVLTF
CDR3 DNA: TGTGCCATCAGTGAAAGTGGACAGGGTCTCATTAGGGCCAACGTCCTGACTTTC
J gene: TRBJ2-6
clone size: few
V gene: TRBV10-3
D gene: TRBD1

CDR3 protein: CASSSGTGTGGSGGELFF
CDR3 DNA: TGCGCCAGCAGCTCCGGAACCGGGACAGGGGGCTCGGGCGGGGAGCTGTTTTTT
J gene: TRBJ2-2
clone size: -
V gene: TRBV5-1
D gene: TRBD1

CDR3 protein: CASSPPRSGELFF
CDR3 DNA: TGTGCCAGCAGCCCTCCGAGGTCCGGGGAGCTGTTTTTT
J gene: TRBJ2-2
clone size: many
V gene: TRBV27
D gene: -

CDR3 protein: CASRQGGSNQPQHF
CDR3 DNA: TGTGCCAGCCGTCAAGGGGGAAGCAATCAGCCCCAGCATTTT
J gene: TRBJ1-5
clone size: -
V gene: TRBV28
D gene: -

CDR3 protein: CAWSETGNYGYTF
CDR3 DNA: TGTGCCTGGAGCGAGACAGGGAACTATGGCTACACCTTC
J gene: TRBJ1-2
clone size: -
V gene: TRBV30
D gene: TRBD1

CDR3 protein: CSASLGAGGNSPLHF
CDR3 DNA: TGCAGTGCTAGTCTTGGAGCAGGGGGCAATTCACCCCTCCACTTT
J gene: TRBJ1-6
clone size: -
V gene: TRBV20-1
D gene: TRBD1

CDR3 protein: CASSPQGANEKLFF
CDR3 DNA: TGTGCCAGCTCACCTCAGGGGGCTAATGAAAAACTGTTTTTT
J gene: TRBJ1-4
clone size: -
V gene: TRBV18
D gene: TRBD1

CDR3 protein: CASSPTEDYEQYF
CDR3 DNA: TGTGCCAGCTCCCCGACAGAAGACTACGAGCAGTACTTC
J gene: TRBJ2-7
clone size: -
V gene: TRBV5-6
D gene: -

CDR3 protein: CASSIWTDRGANEQFF
CDR3 DNA: TGTGCCAGTAGTATCTGGACAGATCGTGGGGCCAATGAGCAGTTCTTC
J gene: TRBJ2-1
clone size: once
V gene: TRBV19
D gene: -

CDR3 protein: CASSEGTGKEKLFF
CDR3 DNA: TGCGCCAGCAGTGAAGGGACAGGGAAGGAAAAACTGTTTTTT
J gene: TRBJ1-4
clone size: -
V gene: TRBV10-1
D gene: TRBD1

CDR3 protein: CASRSFGELFF
CDR3 DNA: TGTGCCAGCAGAAGCTTCGGGGAGCTGTTTTTT
J gene: TRBJ2-2
clone size: -
V gene: TRBV27
D gene: -

CDR3 protein: CASSFTSGRNGEQYF
CDR3 DNA: TGTGCCAGCAGTTTCACTAGCGGGAGGAACGGCGAGCAGTACTTC
J gene: TRBJ2-7
clone size: -
V gene: TRBV6-5
D gene: TRBD2

CDR3 protein: CASSPAARFPDTQYF
CDR3 DNA: TGCGCCAGCAGCCCCGCAGCGCGTTTTCCAGATACGCAGTATTTT
J gene: TRBJ2-3
clone size: -
V gene: TRBV5-1
D gene: -

CDR3 protein: CASTEGTGWTEAFF
CDR3 DNA: TGTGCCAGTACGGAGGGGACAGGGTGGACTGAAGCTTTCTTT
J gene: TRBJ1-1
clone size: few
V gene: TRBV19
D gene: TRBD1

CDR3 protein: CASSSAIQGSEQFF
CDR3 DNA: TGCGCCAGCAGCTCCGCAATTCAGGGGAGTGAGCAGTTCTTC
J gene: TRBJ2-1
clone size: -
V gene: TRBV5-1
D gene: -

CDR3 protein: CASSPGLHNEQFF
CDR3 DNA: TGTGCCAGCTCACCGGGACTCCACAATGAGCAGTTCTTC
J gene: TRBJ2-1
clone size: -
V gene: TRBV18
D gene: -

CDR3 protein: CASSLAFYNEQFF
CDR3 DNA: TGTGCCAGCAGCTTGGCCTTCTACAATGAGCAGTTCTTC
J gene: TRBJ2-1
clone size: -
V gene: TRBV11-2
D gene: -

CDR3 protein: CASRKGTGGHMNTEAFF
CDR3 DNA: TGTGCCAGCAGGAAAGGGACAGGGGGACATATGAACACTGAAGCTTTCTTT
J gene: TRBJ1-1
clone size: once
V gene: TRBV21-1
D gene: -

CDR3 protein: CASSPPNSRDTQYF
CDR3 DNA: TGTGCCAGCTCACCACCGAACTCGCGGGATACGCAGTATTTT
J gene: TRBJ2-3
clone size: -
V gene: TRBV18
D gene: -